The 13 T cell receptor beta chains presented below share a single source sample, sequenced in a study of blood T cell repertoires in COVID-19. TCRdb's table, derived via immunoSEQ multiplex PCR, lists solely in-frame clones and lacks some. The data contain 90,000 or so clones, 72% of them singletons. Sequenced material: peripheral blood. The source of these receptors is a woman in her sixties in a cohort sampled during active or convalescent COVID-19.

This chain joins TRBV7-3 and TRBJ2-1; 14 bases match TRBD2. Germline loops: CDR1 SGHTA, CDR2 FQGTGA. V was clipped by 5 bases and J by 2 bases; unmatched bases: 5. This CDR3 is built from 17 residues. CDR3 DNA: TGTGCCAGCAGCCGACTAGCGGGGGGGCGTACCTACAATGAGCAGTTCTTC. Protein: CASSRLAGGRTYNEQFF.

The CDR3 DNA is TGTGCCAGTAAAGGGGACAGGCAGAACACTGAAGCTTTCTTT. It yields the protein CASKGDRQNTEAFF. The V and J genes are TRBV19 and TRBJ1-1; TRBD1 matches at 8 bases. With V trimmed by 7 bases and J by 1 base, 5 bases remained unmatched. Per germline, CDR1 LNHDA and CDR2 SQIVND (reference sequence). The CDR3 length is 14 residues.

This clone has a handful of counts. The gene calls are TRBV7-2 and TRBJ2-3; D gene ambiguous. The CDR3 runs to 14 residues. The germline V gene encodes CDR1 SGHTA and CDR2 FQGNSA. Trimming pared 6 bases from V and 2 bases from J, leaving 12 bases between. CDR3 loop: CASSFDWNTDTQYF. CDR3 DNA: TGTGCCAGCAGTTTCGACTGGAACACAGATACGCAGTATTTT.

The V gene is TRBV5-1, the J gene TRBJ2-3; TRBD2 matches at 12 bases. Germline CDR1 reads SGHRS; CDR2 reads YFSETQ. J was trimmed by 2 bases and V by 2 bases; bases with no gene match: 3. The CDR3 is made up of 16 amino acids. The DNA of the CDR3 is TGCGCCAGCAGCTTTAGACTAGCGGGGGTCACAGATACGCAGTATTTT. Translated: CASSFRLAGVTDTQYF. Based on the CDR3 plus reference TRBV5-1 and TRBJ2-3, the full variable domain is KAGVTQTPRYLIKTRGQQVTLSCSPISGHRSVSWYQQTPGQGLQFLFEYFSETQRNKGNFPGRFSGRQFSNSRSEMNVSTLELGDSALYLCASSFRLAGVTDTQYFGPGTRLTVL.

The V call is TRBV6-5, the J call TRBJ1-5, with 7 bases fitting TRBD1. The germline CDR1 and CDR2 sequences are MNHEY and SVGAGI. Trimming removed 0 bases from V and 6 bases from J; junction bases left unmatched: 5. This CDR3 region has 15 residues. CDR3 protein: CASSYSGGASQPQHF. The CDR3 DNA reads TGTGCCAGCAGTTACTCAGGGGGCGCGTCTCAGCCCCAGCATTTT.

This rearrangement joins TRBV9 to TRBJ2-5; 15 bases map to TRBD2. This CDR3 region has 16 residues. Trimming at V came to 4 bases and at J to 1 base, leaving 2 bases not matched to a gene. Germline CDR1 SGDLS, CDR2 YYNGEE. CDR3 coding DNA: TGTGCCAGCAGCCCGGGACTAGCGGGAGGCCAAGAGACCCAGTACTTC. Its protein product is CASSPGLAGGQETQYF.

Written as DNA, the CDR3 is TGCGCCAGCAGCTTGGGAGGCGGCAACACCGGGGAGCTGTTTTTT. Residues: CASSLGGGNTGELFF. The V gene is TRBV5-1, the J gene TRBJ2-2; D gene ambiguous. The CDR3 covers 15 residues. Trimming cost V 0 bases and J 2 bases, with 8 bases left between them. In germline, CDR1 is SGHRS, CDR2 YFSETQ. Looking up the rest from reference TRBV5-1 and TRBJ2-2 gives the full variable domain: KAGVTQTPRYLIKTRGQQVTLSCSPISGHRSVSWYQQTPGQGLQFLFEYFSETQRNKGNFPGRFSGRQFSNSRSEMNVSTLELGDSALYLCASSLGGGNTGELFFGEGSRLTVL.

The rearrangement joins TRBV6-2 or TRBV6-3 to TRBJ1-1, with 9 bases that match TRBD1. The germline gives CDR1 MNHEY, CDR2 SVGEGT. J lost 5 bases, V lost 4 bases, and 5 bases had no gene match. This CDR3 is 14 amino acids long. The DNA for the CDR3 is TGTGCCAGCAGTTCACAGGGGGCGCGAACTGAAGCTTTCTTT. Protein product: CASSSQGARTEAFF.

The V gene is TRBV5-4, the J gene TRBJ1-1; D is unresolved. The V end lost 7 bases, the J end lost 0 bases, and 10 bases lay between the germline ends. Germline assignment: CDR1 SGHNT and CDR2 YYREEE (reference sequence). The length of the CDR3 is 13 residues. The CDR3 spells CASRHSLNTEAFF. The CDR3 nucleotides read TGTGCCAGCCGACACAGTCTGAACACTGAAGCTTTCTTT.

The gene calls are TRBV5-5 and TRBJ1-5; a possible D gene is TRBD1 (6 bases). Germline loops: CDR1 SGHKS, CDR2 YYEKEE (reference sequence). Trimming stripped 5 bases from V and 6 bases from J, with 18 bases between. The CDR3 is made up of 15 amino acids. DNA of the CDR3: TGTGCCAGCAGTATTTCTCGGACAGAGCCTCAGCCCCAGCATTTT. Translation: CASSISRTEPQPQHF.

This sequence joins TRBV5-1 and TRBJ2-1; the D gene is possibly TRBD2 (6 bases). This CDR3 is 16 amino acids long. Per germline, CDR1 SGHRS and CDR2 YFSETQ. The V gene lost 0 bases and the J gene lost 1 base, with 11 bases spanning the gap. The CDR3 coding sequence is TGCGCCAGCAGCTTGGAGGCGGGGCGGTCCTACAATGAGCAGTTCTTC. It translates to CASSLEAGRSYNEQFF.

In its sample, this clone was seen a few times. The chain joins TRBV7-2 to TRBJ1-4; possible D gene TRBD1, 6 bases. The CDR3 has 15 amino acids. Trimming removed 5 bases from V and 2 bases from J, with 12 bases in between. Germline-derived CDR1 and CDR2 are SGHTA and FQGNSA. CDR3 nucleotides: TGTGCCAGCAGCCCCAGAAGGGGGACTAATGAAAAACTGTTTTTT. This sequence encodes CASSPRRGTNEKLFF.

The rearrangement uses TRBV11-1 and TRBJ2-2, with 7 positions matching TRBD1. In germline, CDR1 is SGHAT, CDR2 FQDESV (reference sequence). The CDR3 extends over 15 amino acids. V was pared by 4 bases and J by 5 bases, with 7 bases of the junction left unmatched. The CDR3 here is CASSSAGTVTGELFF. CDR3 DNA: TGTGCCAGCAGCTCCGCCGGGACAGTAACCGGGGAGCTGTTTTTT.